This paragraph covers one T cell receptor (beta chain) sequence. Its antigen is not known. This entry comes from a study of shared clonotypes between healthy human individuals. Study-wide points: Specimens sampled were limited to blood, with tissue repertoires likely differing. Lower generation probabilities were found for non-shared clonotypes than for those shared by all four donors.

Repertoires were generated with immunoSEQ multiplex PCR, while TCRdb's copy carries only in-frame clones and drops some. The sample has over 2 million clones; 90% to 95% are singletons. In germline, CDR1 is LNHNV, CDR2 YYDKDF (reference sequence). Between the trimmed V and J ends, which lost 3 bases and 1 base, there was a span of 15 bases. The CDR3 spans 16 residues. Specimen: naive CD4+ T cells sorted from blood. Subset given: CD45RA+ positively selected. The chain is built from TRBV15 and TRBJ2-5; possibly TRBD1 or TRBD2 for D (5 bases each). The TCR originated in a man between 18 and 35 years old in good health. The CDR3 reads CATSSALGGGQETQYF. CDR3 DNA sequence: TGTGCCACCAGCAGCGCCCTCGGTGGGGGCCAAGAGACCCAGTACTTC.